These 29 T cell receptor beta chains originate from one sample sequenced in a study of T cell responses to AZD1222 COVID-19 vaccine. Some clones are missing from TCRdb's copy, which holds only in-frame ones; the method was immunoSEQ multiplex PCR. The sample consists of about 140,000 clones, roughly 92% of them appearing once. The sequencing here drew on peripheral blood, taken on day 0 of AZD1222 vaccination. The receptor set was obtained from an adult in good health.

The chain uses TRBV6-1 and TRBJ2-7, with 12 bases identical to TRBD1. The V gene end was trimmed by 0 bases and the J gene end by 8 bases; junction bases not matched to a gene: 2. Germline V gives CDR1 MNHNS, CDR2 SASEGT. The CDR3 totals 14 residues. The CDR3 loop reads CASSEAGQGAQQYF. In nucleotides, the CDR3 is TGTGCCAGCAGTGAAGCGGGACAGGGGGCGCAGCAGTACTTC.

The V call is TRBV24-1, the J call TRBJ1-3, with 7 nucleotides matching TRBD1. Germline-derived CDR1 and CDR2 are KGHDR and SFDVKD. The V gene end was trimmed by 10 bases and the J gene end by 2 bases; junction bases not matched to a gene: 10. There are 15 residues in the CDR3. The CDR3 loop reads CATRTTGNTGNTIYF. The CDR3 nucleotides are TGTGCCACGAGGACGACAGGGAACACTGGAAACACCATATATTTT.

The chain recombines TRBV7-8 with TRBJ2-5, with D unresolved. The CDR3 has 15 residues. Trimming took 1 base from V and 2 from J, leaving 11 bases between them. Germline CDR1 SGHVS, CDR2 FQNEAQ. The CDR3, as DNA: TGTGCCAGCAGCTTAGTATGGACGGGTCAAGAGACCCAGTACTTC. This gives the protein CASSLVWTGQETQYF.

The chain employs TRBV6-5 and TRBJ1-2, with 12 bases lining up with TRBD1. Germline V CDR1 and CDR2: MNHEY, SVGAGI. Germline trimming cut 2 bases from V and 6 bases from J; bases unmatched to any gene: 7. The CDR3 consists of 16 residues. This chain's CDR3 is CASSYGDRGLMDGYTF. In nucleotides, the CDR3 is TGTGCCAGCAGTTACGGGGACAGGGGGCTGATGGATGGCTACACCTTC.

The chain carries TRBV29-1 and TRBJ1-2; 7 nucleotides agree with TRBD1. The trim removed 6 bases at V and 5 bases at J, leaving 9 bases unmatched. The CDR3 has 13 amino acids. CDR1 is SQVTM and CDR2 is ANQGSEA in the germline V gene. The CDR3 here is CSVGNRGTYGYTF. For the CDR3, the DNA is TGCAGCGTCGGGAACAGGGGTACTTATGGCTACACCTTC.

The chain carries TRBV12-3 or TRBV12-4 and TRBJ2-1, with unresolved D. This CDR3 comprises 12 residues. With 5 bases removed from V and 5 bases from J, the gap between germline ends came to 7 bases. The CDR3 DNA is TGTGCCAGCAGTCGGACCGACAATGAGCAGTTCTTC. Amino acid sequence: CASSRTDNEQFF.

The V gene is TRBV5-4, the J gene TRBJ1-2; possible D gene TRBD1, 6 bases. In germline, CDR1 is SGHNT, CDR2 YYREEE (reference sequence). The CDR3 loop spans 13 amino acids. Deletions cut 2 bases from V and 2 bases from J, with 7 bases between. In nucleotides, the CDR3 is TGTGCCAGCAGCTTTGGACAGAACTATGGCTACACCTTC. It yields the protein CASSFGQNYGYTF.

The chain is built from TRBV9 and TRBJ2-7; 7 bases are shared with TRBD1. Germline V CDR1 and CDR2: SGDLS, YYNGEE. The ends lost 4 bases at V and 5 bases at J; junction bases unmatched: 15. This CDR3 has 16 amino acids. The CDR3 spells CASSPSLLDRDHEQYF. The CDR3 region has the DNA TGTGCCAGCAGCCCCTCGCTCCTTGACAGGGACCACGAGCAGTACTTC.

CDR3: CASSPLMNTGELFF. The CDR3 DNA follows: TGTGCCAGCAGCCCTTTAATGAACACCGGGGAGCTGTTTTTT. The J gene is TRBJ2-2, the V gene TRBV7-9, with no clear D. From germline, CDR1 is SEHNR and CDR2 FQNEAQ (reference sequence). The CDR3 length is 14 residues. V lost 5 bases to trimming and J lost 1 base, with 8 bases between them.

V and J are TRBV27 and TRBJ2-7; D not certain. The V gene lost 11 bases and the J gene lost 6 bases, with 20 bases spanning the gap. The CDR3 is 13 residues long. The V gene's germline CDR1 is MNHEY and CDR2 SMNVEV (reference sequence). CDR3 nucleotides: TGTGCCTCTGGGGATACCGCTCCGGTCGAGCAGTACTTC. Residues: CASGDTAPVEQYF.

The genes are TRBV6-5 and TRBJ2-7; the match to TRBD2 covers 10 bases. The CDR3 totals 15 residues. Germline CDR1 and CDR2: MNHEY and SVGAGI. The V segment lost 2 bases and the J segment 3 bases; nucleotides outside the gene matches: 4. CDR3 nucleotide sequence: TGTGCCAGCAGTTACAGGGCTAGCGGGAGCTACGAGCAGTACTTC. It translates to CASSYRASGSYEQYF.

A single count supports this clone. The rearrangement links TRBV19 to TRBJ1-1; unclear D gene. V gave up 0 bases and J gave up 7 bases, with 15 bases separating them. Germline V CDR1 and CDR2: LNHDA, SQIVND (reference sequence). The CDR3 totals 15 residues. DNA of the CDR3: TGTGCCAGTAGTATAGATCCGGACTATCAAGTTGAAGCTTTCTTT. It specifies CASSIDPDYQVEAFF.

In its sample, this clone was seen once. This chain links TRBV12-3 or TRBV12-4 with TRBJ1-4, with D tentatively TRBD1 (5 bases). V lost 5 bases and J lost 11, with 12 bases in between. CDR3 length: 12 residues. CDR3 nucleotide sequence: TGTGCCAGCAGTCACGGACATCAGAAACTGTTTTTT. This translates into CASSHGHQKLFF.

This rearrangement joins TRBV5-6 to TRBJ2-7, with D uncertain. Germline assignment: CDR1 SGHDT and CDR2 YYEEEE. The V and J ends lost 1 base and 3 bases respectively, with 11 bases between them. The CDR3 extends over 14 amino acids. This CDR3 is CASSLRWQIYEQYF. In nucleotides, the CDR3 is TGTGCCAGCAGCTTGAGGTGGCAGATCTACGAGCAGTACTTC.

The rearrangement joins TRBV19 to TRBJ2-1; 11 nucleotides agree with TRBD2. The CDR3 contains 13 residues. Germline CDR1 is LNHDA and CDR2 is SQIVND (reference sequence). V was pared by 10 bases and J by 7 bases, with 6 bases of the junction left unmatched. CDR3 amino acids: CATTSGIDNEQFF. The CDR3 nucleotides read TGTGCCACGACTAGCGGGATTGATAATGAGCAGTTCTTC.

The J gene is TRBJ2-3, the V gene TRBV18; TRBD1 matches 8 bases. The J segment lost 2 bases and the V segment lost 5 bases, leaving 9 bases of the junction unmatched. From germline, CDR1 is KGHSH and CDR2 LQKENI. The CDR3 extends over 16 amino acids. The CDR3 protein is CASSWYPTGVTDTQYF. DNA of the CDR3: TGTGCCAGCTCATGGTACCCGACAGGGGTCACAGATACGCAGTATTTT.

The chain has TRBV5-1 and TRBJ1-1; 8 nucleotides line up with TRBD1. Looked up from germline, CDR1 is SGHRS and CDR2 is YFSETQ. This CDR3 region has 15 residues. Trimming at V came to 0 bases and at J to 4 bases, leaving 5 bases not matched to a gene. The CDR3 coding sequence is TGCGCCAGCAGCTTGGCCCGGACAGGGTTCACTGAAGCTTTCTTT. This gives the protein CASSLARTGFTEAFF.

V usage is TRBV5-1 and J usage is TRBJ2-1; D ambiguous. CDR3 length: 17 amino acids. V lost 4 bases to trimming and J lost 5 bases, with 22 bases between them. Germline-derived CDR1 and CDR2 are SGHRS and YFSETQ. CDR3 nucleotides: TGCGCCAGCAGCCCCTCCGGTATACCAGGCAATAACAATGAGCAGTTCTTC. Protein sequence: CASSPSGIPGNNNEQFF.

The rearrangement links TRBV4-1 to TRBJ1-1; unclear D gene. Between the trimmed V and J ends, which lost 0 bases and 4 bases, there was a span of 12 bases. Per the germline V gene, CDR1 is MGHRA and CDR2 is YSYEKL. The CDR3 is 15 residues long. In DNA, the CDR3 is TGCGCCAGCAGCCAAGATAATGCTTTGGGCACTGAAGCTTTCTTT. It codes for CASSQDNALGTEAFF.

This CDR3 is CATSRVGNTEAFF. CDR3 sequence (DNA): TGTGCCACCAGCAGAGTGGGGAACACTGAAGCTTTCTTT. The rearrangement joins TRBV15 to TRBJ1-1; D gene uncertain. The germline gives CDR1 LNHNV, CDR2 YYDKDF (reference sequence). Trimming left V 1 base short and J 1 base short, with 4 bases between. This CDR3 comprises 13 residues.

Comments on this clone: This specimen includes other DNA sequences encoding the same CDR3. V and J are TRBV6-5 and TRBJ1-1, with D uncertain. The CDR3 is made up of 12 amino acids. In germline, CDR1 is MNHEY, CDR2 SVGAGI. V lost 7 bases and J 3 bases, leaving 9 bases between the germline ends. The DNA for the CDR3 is TGTGCCAGCAACCGGGGAGACACTGAAGCTTTCTTT. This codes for CASNRGDTEAFF.

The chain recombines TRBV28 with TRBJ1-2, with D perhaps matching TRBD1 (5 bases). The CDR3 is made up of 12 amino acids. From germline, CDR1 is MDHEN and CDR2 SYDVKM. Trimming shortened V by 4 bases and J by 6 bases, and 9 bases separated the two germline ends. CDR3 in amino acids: CASSYLRDGYTF. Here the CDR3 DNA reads TGTGCCAGCAGTTACCTCAGGGATGGCTACACCTTC.

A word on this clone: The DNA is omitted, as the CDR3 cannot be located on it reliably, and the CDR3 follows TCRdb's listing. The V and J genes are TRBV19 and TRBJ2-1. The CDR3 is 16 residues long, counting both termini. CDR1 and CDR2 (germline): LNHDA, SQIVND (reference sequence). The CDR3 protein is CASSILASTSYNEQFF.

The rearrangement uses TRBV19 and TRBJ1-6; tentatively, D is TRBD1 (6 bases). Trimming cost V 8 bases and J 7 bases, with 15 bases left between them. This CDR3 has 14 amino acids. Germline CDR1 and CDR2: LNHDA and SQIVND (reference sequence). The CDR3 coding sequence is TGTGCCAGTCGATTGTCAGGGGACAATTCACCCCTCCACTTT. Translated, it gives CASRLSGDNSPLHF. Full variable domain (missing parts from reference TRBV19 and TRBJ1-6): DGGITQSPKYLFRKEGQNVTLSCEQNLNHDAMYWYRQDPGQGLRLIYYSQIVNDFQKGDIAEGYSVSREKKESFPLTVTSAQKNPTAFYLCASRLSGDNSPLHFGNGTRLTVT.

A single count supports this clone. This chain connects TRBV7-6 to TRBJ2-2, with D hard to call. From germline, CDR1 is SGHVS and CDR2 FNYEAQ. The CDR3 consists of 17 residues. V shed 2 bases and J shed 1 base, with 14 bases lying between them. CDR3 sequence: CASSLNNLFGNTGELFF. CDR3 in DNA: TGTGCCAGCAGCTTAAATAACTTATTCGGGAACACCGGGGAGCTGTTTTTT.

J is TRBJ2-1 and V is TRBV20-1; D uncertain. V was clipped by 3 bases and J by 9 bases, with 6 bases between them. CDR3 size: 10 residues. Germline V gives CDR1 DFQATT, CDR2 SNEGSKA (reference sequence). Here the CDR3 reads CSASLAEQFF. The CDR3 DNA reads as TGCAGTGCTAGTTTGGCTGAGCAGTTCTTC.

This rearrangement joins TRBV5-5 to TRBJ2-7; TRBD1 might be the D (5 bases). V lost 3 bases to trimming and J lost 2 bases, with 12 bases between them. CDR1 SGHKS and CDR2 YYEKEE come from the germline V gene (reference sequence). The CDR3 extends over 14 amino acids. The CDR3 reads CASSSTVPTYEQYF. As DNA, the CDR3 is TGTGCCAGCAGCTCGACAGTGCCAACCTACGAGCAGTACTTC.

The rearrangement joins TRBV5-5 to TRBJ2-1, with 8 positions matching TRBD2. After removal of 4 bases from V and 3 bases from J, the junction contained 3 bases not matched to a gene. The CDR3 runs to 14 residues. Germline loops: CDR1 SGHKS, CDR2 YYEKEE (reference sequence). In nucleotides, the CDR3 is TGTGCCAGCAGCCCCGGGACTAGCTACAATGAGCAGTTCTTC. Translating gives CASSPGTSYNEQFF.

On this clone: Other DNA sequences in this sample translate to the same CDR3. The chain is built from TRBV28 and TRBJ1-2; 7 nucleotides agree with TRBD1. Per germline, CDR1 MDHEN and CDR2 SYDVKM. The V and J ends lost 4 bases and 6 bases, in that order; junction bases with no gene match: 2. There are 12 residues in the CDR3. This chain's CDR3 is CASSSTGDGYTF. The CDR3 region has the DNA TGTGCCAGCAGTTCAACAGGGGATGGCTACACCTTC.